This T cell receptor (beta chain) was captured in a study of cytomegalovirus exposure and HLA in healthy donors. The PCR ran on 60 Vbeta and 13 Jbeta primers. This table comes from immunoSEQ multiplex PCR, and its TCRdb copy is limited to in-frame clones, with some not included. Of about 82,000 clones in the sample, roughly 74% are singletons; the top ten hold under 7.5%. CDR1 SGHVS and CDR2 FNYEAQ come from the germline V gene. Unmatched junction bases numbered 6, after V lost 4 bases and J lost 4 bases. The length of the CDR3 is 15 residues. The sample comprised PBMCs. This TCR derives from a woman in her fifties or sixties in good health and CMV-seropositive. The chain has TRBV7-6 and TRBJ1-5; TRBD1 agrees at 8 bases. The CDR3, as DNA: TGTGCCAGCAGCTCGGGGACAGGCCTTAATCAGCCCCAGCATTTT. Protein product: CASSSGTGLNQPQHF.